This T cell receptor beta chain was identified during a study of T cell repertoires in cytomegalovirus infection. Study information: The public TCR beta signatures pointed to both CMV infection and matching HLA type.

TCRdb reprocessed the reads with MiXCR, giving one entry per CDR3 protein. Among around 770,000 distinct CDR3 sequences listed, about 27% were seen once. This clonotype appeared many times. The antigen remains undetermined. The CDR3 runs to 13 residues. V was shortened by 5 bases and J by 6 bases, with 10 bases between the two germline ends. Germline CDR1 and CDR2: SGHVS and FQNEAQ. Points from the study as a whole: Summed public TCR beta family frequency identified CMV carriers bearing the relevant HLA. CMV-specific TCR beta clonotypes restricted by HLA-C dominated the ex vivo response.

This TCR was sampled from a human donor in good health (CMV status not recorded). Some clones in this sample may be carry-over from other donors' samples. The rearrangement uses TRBV7-8 and TRBJ2-2; no definite D call. Source: cultured CD8+ T cells from PBMCs, taken from culture after CMV antigen stimulation. The CDR3 protein is CASSIEGPGELFF. CDR3 coding DNA: TGTGCCAGCAGCATCGAAGGTCCCGGGGAGCTGTTTTTT.